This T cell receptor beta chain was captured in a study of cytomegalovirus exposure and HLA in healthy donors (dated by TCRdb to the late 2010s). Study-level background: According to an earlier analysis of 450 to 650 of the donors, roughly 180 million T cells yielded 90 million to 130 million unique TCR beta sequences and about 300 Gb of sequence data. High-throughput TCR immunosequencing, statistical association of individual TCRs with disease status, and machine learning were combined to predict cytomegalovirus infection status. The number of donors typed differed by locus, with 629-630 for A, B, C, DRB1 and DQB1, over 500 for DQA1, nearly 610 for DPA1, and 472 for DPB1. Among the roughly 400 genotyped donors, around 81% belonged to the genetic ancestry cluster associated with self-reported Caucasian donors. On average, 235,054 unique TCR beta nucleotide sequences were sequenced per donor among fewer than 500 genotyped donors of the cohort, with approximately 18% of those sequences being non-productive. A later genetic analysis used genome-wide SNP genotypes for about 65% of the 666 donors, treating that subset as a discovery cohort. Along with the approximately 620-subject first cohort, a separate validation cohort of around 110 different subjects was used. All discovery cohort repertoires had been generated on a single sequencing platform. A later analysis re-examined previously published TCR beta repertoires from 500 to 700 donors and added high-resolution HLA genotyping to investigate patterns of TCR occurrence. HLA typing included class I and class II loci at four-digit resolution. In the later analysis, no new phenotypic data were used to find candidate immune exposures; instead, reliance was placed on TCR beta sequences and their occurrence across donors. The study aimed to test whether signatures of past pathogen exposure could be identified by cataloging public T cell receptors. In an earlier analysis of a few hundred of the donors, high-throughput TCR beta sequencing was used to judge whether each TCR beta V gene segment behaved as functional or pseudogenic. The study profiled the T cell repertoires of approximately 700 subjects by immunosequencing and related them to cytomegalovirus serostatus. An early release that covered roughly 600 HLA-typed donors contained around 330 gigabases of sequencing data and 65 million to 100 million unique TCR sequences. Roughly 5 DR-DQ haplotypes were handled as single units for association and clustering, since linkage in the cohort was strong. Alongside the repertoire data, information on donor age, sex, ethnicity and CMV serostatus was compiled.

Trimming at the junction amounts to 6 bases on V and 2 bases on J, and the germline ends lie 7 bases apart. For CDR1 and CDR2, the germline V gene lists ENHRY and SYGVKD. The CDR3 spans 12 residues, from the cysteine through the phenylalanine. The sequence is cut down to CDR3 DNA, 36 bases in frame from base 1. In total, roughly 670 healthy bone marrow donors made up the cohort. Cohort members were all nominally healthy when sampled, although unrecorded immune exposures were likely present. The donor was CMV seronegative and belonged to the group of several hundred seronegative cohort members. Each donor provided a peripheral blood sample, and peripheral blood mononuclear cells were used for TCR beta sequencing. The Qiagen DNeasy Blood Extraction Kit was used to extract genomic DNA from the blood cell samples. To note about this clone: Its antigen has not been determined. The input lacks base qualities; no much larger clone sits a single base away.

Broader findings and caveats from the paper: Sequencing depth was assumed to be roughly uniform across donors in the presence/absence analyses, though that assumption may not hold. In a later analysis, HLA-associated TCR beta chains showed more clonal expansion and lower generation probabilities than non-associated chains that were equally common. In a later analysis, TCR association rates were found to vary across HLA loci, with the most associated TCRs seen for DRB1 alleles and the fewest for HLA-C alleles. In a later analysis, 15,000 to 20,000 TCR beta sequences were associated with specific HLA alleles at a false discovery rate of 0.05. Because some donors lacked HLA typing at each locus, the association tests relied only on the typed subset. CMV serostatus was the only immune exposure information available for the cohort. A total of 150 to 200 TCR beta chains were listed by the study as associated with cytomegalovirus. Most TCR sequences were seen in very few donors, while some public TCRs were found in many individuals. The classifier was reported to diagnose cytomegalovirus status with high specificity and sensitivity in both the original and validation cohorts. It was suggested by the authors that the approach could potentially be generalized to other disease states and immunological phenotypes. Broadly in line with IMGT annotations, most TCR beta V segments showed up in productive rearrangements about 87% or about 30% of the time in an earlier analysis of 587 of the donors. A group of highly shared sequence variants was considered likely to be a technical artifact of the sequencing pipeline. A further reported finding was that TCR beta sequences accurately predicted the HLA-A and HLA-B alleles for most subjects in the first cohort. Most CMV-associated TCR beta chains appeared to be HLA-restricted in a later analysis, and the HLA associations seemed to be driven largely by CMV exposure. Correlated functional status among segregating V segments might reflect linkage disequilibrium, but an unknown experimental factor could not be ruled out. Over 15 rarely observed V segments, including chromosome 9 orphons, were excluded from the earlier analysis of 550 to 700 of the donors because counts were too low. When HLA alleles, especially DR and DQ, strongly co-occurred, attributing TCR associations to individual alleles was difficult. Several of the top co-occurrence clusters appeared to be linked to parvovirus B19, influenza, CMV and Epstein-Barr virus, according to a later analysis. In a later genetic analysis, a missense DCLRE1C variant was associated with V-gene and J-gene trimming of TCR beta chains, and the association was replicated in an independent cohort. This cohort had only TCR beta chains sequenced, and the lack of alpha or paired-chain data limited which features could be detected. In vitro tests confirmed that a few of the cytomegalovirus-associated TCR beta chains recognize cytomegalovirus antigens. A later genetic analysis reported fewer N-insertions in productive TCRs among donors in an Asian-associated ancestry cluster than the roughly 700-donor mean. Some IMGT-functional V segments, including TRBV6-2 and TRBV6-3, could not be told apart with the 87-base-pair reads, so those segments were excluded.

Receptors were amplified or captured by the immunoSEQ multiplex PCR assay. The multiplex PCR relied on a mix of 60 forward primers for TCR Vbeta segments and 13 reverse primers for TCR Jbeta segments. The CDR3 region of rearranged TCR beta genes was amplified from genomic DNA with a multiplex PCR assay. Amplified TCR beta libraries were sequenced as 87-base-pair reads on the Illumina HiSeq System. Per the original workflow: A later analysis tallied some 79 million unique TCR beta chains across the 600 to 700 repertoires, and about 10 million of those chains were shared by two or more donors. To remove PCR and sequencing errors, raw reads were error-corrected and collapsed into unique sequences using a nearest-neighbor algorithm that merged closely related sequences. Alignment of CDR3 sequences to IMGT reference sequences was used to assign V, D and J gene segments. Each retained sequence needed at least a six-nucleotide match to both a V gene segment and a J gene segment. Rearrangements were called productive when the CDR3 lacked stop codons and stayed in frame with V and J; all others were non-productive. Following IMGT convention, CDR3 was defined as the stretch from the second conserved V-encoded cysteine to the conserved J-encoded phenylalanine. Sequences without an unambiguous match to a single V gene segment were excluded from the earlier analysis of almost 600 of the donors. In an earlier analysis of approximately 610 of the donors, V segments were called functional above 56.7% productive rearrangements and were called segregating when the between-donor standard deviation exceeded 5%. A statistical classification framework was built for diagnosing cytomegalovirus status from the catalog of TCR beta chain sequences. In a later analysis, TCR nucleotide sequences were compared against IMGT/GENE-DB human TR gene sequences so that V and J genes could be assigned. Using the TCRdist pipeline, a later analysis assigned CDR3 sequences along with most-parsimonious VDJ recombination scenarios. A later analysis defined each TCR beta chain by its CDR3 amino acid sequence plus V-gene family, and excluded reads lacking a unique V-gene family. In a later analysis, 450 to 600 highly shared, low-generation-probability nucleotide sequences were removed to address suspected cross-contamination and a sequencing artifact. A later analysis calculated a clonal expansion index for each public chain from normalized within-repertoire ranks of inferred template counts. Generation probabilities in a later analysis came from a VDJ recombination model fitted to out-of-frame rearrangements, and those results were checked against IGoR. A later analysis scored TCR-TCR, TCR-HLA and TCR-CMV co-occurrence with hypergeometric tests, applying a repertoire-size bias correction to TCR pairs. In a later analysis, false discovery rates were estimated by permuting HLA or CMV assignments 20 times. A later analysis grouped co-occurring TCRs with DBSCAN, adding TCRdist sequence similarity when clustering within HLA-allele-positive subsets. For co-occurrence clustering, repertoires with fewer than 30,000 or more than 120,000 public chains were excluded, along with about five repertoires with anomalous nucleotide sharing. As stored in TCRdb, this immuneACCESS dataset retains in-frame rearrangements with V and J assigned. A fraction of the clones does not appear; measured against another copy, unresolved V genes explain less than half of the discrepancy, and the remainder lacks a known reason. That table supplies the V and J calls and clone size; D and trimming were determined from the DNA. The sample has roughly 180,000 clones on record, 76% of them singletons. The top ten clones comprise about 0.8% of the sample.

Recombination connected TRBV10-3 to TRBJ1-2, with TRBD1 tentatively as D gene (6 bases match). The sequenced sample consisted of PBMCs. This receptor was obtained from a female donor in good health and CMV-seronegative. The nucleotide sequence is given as TGTGCCATCAGCGGACAGAACTATGGCTACACCTTC. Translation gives CAISGQNYGYTF.